A single sample gave rise to the 24 T cell receptor beta chains below, sequenced in a study of graft-versus-host responses after intestinal transplantation. Sequencing was performed with immunoSEQ multiplex PCR; in TCRdb, only in-frame clones are kept and a portion is missing. The sample carries about 90,000 clones, approximately 92% recorded once. Their cognate antigens are unknown. The sample in question was unstimulated CD4+ T cells sorted from spleen or lymph node cells, obtained before intestinal transplant. These receptors were obtained from a human donor who received an intestinal transplant.

The chain carries TRBV2 and TRBJ2-3; D unresolved. The CDR3 loop spans 13 amino acids. The ends were cut back, 6 bases at V and 4 bases at J, with 11 bases in the middle. Germline-derived CDR1 and CDR2 are SNHLY and FYNNEI. For the CDR3, the DNA is TGTGCCAGCAGCCACCCACCTCCAGATACGCAGTATTTT. The encoded protein is CASSHPPPDTQYF. Supplemented by reference TRBV2 and TRBJ2-3, the full variable domain reads EPEVTQTPSHQVTQMGQEVILRCVPISNHLYFYWYRQILGQKVEFLVSFYNNEISEKSEIFDDQFSVERPDGSNFTLKIRSTKLEDSAMYFCASSHPPPDTQYFGPGTRLTVL.

The rearrangement uses TRBV7-8 and TRBJ2-3, with 9 positions matching TRBD1. The CDR3 spans 15 residues. In germline, CDR1 is SGHVS, CDR2 FQNEAQ. Trimming removed 1 base from V and 5 bases from J; junction bases left unmatched: 4. Here the CDR3 DNA reads TGTGCCAGCAGCTTAGGGACAGGGGCGCGAGATACGCAGTATTTT. Residues: CASSLGTGARDTQYF.

The chain recombines TRBV6-1 with TRBJ2-7; D unclear. The CDR3 loop spans 12 amino acids. Trimming shortened V by 6 bases and J by 0 bases, and 6 bases separated the two germline ends. Per the germline V gene, CDR1 is MNHNS and CDR2 is SASEGT. CDR3 residues: CASRGSSYEQYF. CDR3 sequence (DNA): TGTGCCAGCAGAGGCAGCTCCTACGAGCAGTACTTC.

V gene TRBV28 combines with J gene TRBJ2-2, with unresolved D. The CDR3 is 14 residues long. CDR1 and CDR2 (germline): MDHEN, SYDVKM. Trimming took off 2 bases at V and 6 bases at J, with 10 bases between the two ends. The CDR3 is CASSLGVVSGELFF. The CDR3 nucleotides read TGTGCCAGCAGTTTAGGAGTCGTCTCCGGGGAGCTGTTTTTT.

In its sample, this clone was seen once. The chain couples TRBV27 to TRBJ2-3, with D possibly TRBD2 on 6 matching bases. CDR1 and CDR2 from the germline V gene are MNHEY and SMNVEV (reference sequence). Between the trimmed V and J ends, which lost 2 bases and 10 bases, there was a span of 13 bases. There are 13 residues in the CDR3. CDR3 in amino acids: CASSLTIGTAQYF. CDR3 nucleotide sequence: TGTGCCAGCAGTTTAACTATAGGGACTGCGCAGTATTTT.

V is TRBV18 and J is TRBJ2-3; 7 nucleotides align to TRBD1. The germline CDR1 and CDR2 sequences are KGHSH and LQKENI. There are 17 residues in the CDR3. The ends lost 0 bases at V and 5 bases at J; junction bases unmatched: 11. The CDR3 loop is CASSPPNRGLAIDTQYF. CDR3 DNA: TGTGCCAGCTCACCACCGAACAGGGGCCTAGCCATAGATACGCAGTATTTT.

V and J are TRBV6-4 and TRBJ2-1; no definite D call. The CDR3 spans 12 residues. The V gene lost 2 bases and the J gene lost 7 bases, with 6 bases spanning the gap. Per germline, CDR1 MRHNA and CDR2 SNTAGT. CDR3 amino acids: CASSDGRNEQFF. The CDR3 region has the DNA TGTGCCAGCAGTGACGGCCGTAATGAGCAGTTCTTC.

The J gene is TRBJ2-7, the V gene TRBV5-1, with D tentatively TRBD1 (7 bases). Germline lookup yields CDR1 SGHRS and CDR2 YFSETQ. Trimming cost V 1 base and J 7 bases, with 15 bases left between them. CDR3 length: 14 amino acids. The CDR3 sequence is CASSLQGGRGEQYF. The CDR3 DNA reads as TGCGCCAGCAGCTTGCAGGGGGGCCGCGGGGAGCAGTACTTC. Using reference TRBV5-1 and TRBJ2-7 for the parts outside the CDR3, the full variable domain is KAGVTQTPRYLIKTRGQQVTLSCSPISGHRSVSWYQQTPGQGLQFLFEYFSETQRNKGNFPGRFSGRQFSNSRSEMNVSTLELGDSALYLCASSLQGGRGEQYFGPGTRLTVT.

This chain connects TRBV9 to TRBJ2-1, with D perhaps TRBD1 or TRBD2 (6 bases each). This CDR3 has 15 residues. In germline, CDR1 is SGDLS, CDR2 YYNGEE. Trimming took off 3 bases at V and 7 bases at J, with 17 bases between the two ends. DNA for the CDR3: TGTGCCAGCAGCGATGACCCCCGGGGGCAGAATGAGCAGTTCTTC. Its translation is CASSDDPRGQNEQFF.

In this sample, this clone turned up a few times. The rearrangement joins TRBV10-3 to TRBJ2-7; tentative D call: TRBD1 (6 bases). V lost 6 bases, J lost 5 bases, and 11 bases lay in between. This CDR3 spans 12 amino acids. The germline V gene has CDR1 ENHRY and CDR2 SYGVKD. Here the CDR3 DNA reads TGTGCCATCAGATCACAGGGCCACGAGCAGTACTTC. This encodes CAIRSQGHEQYF.

The chain employs TRBV7-8 and TRBJ2-1; D possibly corresponds to TRBD2 (6 bases). The CDR3 contains 16 residues. Germline values: CDR1 SGHVS, CDR2 FQNEAQ. Trimming shortened V by 6 bases and J by 0 bases, and 15 bases separated the two germline ends. CDR3 sequence reads: CASRLTSLRSYNEQFF. The CDR3 DNA reads TGTGCCAGCAGACTCACTAGCCTACGCTCCTACAATGAGCAGTTCTTC.

This chain joins TRBV6-5 and TRBJ2-3; 7 nucleotides align to TRBD1. V shed 5 bases and J 4 bases; nucleotides not matched to a gene: 6. The CDR3 spans 14 residues. Germline CDR1 reads MNHEY; CDR2 reads SVGAGI. This chain's CDR3 is CASSQGGTPDTQYF. CDR3 coding DNA: TGTGCCAGCAGTCAAGGGGGCACACCAGATACGCAGTATTTT.

The V call is TRBV9, the J call TRBJ2-7, with TRBD2 identical over 11 bases. CDR1 and CDR2 (germline): SGDLS, YYNGEE. The CDR3 totals 19 residues. V was pared by 0 bases and J by 1 base, with 12 bases of the junction left unmatched. The CDR3 DNA sequence: TGTGCCAGCAGCGTAGAGTTGGGAGATGGACTAGCGGGTTCCTACGAGCAGTACTTC. This translates into CASSVELGDGLAGSYEQYF.

This clone was recorded only once. The CDR3 sequence: CASSLNPTGRVNTEAFF. CDR3 nucleotide sequence: TGTGCCAGCAGCTTGAACCCGACAGGGAGGGTGAACACTGAAGCTTTCTTT. The chain uses TRBV5-4 and TRBJ1-1; 7 bases line up with TRBD1. The CDR3 has 17 amino acids. The junction had 9 bases not matched to a gene; V was cut back by 1 base and J by 0 bases. Germline loops: CDR1 SGHNT, CDR2 YYREEE (reference sequence).

This sequence joins TRBV18 and TRBJ2-2; a weak D match, TRBD1 (6 bases). CDR3 length: 16 residues. V was shortened by 2 bases and J by 1 base, with 11 bases between the two germline ends. The V gene's germline CDR1 is KGHSH and CDR2 LQKENI. CDR3 in DNA: TGTGCCAGCTCACCATTCGTACAGGGGAACACCGGGGAGCTGTTTTTT. Translation: CASSPFVQGNTGELFF. The entire variable domain, with the rest obtained from reference TRBV18 and TRBJ2-2, is as follows: NAGVMQNPRHLVRRRGQEARLRCSPMKGHSHVYWYRQLPEEGLKFMVYLQKENIIDESGMPKERFSAEFPKEGPSILRIQQVVRGDSAAYFCASSPFVQGNTGELFFGEGSRLTVL.

The DNA of the CDR3 is TGTGCCTCCCGAGGCGGGCTCCCTAGCACAGATACGCAGTATTTT. Its translation is CASRGGLPSTDTQYF. J is TRBJ2-3 and V is TRBV10-3; D might be TRBD2 (5 bases). Trimming removed 11 bases at V and 0 bases at J, with 18 bases between. The CDR3 loop spans 15 amino acids. The germline gives CDR1 ENHRY, CDR2 SYGVKD.

The genes are TRBV23-1 and TRBJ2-7, with TRBD2 matching over 8 bases. TRBV23-1 is annotated as an ORF whose role is uncertain. There are 15 residues in the CDR3. Losses at the gene ends were 4 bases for V and 6 bases for J; bases not matched to a gene: 11. CDR3 in amino acids: CASSLSGRVGGEQYF. DNA for the CDR3: TGCGCCAGCAGTCTGAGCGGGAGAGTAGGCGGCGAGCAGTACTTC.

V is TRBV20-1 and J is TRBJ1-1; 9 bases agree with TRBD1. This CDR3 contains 11 residues. J gave up 9 bases and V 6 bases, and 5 bases lay outside the gene matches. Germline CDR1 reads DFQATT; CDR2 reads SNEGSKA (reference sequence). CDR3 DNA: TGCAGTGCGCAGGGACAGGGCCAAGCTTTCTTT. The encoded protein is CSAQGQGQAFF.

J is TRBJ1-1 and V is TRBV9, with no clear D. Looked up from germline, CDR1 is SGDLS and CDR2 is YYNGEE. V gave up 0 bases and J gave up 1 base, with 7 bases separating them. The CDR3 is 14 amino acids. The CDR3 DNA follows: TGTGCCAGCAGCGTAGAAGTCGGGAACACTGAAGCTTTCTTT. It specifies CASSVEVGNTEAFF.

The chain links TRBV5-4 to TRBJ2-7, with 7 bases aligning to TRBD1. From germline, CDR1 is SGHNT and CDR2 YYREEE (reference sequence). The trim removed 2 bases at V and 4 bases at J, leaving 3 bases unmatched. The CDR3 length is 13 residues. In nucleotides, the CDR3 is TGTGCCAGCAGCTTAGGGGACAGATACGAGCAGTACTTC. Translating gives CASSLGDRYEQYF.

The chain carries TRBV6-5 and TRBJ2-3; perhaps TRBD1 as D (5 bases). Trimming removed 4 bases at V and 4 bases at J, with 18 bases between. Germline values: CDR1 MNHEY, CDR2 SVGAGI. This CDR3 is built from 16 residues. The CDR3, as DNA: TGTGCCAGCAGTTCCGAACTCGGTAGGGGCCCAGATACGCAGTATTTT. Its translation: CASSSELGRGPDTQYF.

The chain is built from TRBV4-2 and TRBJ2-5; D is ambiguous. The CDR3 spans 18 residues. The germline V gene has CDR1 LGHNA and CDR2 YNFKEQ. V was shortened by 0 bases and J by 1 base, with 18 bases between the two germline ends. The CDR3 is CASSQELSVAPAQETQYF. For the CDR3, the DNA is TGTGCCAGCAGCCAAGAGCTATCCGTCGCACCAGCCCAAGAGACCCAGTACTTC.

The chain joins TRBV5-1 to TRBJ2-7, with D uncertain. This CDR3 has 12 residues. Germline V gene sequence: CDR1 SGHRS, CDR2 YFSETQ. Trimming left V 0 bases short and J 6 bases short, with 7 bases between. The DNA of the CDR3 is TGCGCCAGCAGCTTGGAGTTTCGCGAGCAGTACTTC. The encoded protein is CASSLEFREQYF.

The rearrangement uses TRBV10-1 and TRBJ2-1; D is undetermined. Germline lookup yields CDR1 WNHNN and CDR2 SYGVQD (reference sequence). The CDR3 contains 13 residues. V lost 5 bases, J lost 4 bases, and 9 bases lay in between. The CDR3 DNA is TGCGCCAGCAGTAGCCGACTGTACAATGAGCAGTTCTTC. This gives the protein CASSSRLYNEQFF.